Described below is a single T cell receptor (beta chain) sequence and its context. This specimen belongs to a study of control samples from healthy donors and cancer patients. The table came from immunoSEQ multiplex PCR; TCRdb's copy has only in-frame clones and leaves some out. Of about 95,000 clones listed, about nine tenths are singletons. The TCR sequence derives from a woman under 40 in good health. Sequencing was done on a sample of blood.

CDR3 loop: CASNDRATSNYGYTF. The CDR3 nucleotides are TGTGCCAGCAACGACCGGGCCACCAGTAACTATGGCTACACCTTC. The chain joins TRBV6-5 to TRBJ1-2; D gene ambiguous. Germline V lookup: CDR1 MNHEY, CDR2 SVGAGI. V was pared by 7 bases and J by 1 base, with 16 bases between. The CDR3 covers 15 residues.